This T cell receptor beta chain is drawn from a study of shared clonotypes between healthy human individuals. About 100 million PBMCs per unsorted sample were used for genomic DNA. CDR3 length: 16 amino acids. The germline V gene has CDR1 MGHRA and CDR2 YSYEKL. J was trimmed by 4 bases and V by 0 bases; bases with no gene match: 7. Comments on this clone: Its specificity is unknown.

The study's findings and limits: Depth of sequencing was expected to influence donor clonotype sharing.

The authors ran the assay at deep level. Profiled with immunoSEQ multiplex PCR; TCRdb holds only in-frame clones, not every one. The sample shows roughly 450,000 clones, about four fifths of them seen only once. The genes are TRBV4-1 and TRBJ2-3, with 7 bases fitting TRBD2. This TCR was sampled from a woman between 35 and 50 years old in good health. Some clones in this sample may be carry-over from other donors' samples. Source material: PBMCs. CDR3 nucleotide sequence: TGCGCCAGCAGCCAAGATCGGGGCGGGAGCGCAGATACGCAGTATTTT. Amino acids: CASSQDRGGSADTQYF.